A single T cell receptor (beta chain) is shown here with its context. Other DNA sequences in the same sample also yield this CDR3. J was trimmed by 4 bases and V by 4 bases; bases with no gene match: 0. The CDR3 has 11 residues. The germline V gene has CDR1 GTSNPN and CDR2 SVGIG (reference sequence). Measured with immunoSEQ multiplex PCR; TCRdb has only the in-frame clones, and not every one. The sample includes 400,000 to 450,000 clones, roughly 88% of them seen just once. The data originate from a study of blood T cell repertoires in COVID-19. This chain joins TRBV30 and TRBJ1-2; 7 bases are a match to TRBD1. Specimen: PBMCs or T cells enriched from blood (not recorded which). The sequence derives from a young man who had recovered from COVID-19. The CDR3 here is CAWTGGYGYTF. CDR3 in DNA: TGTGCCTGGACAGGGGGCTATGGCTACACCTTC.